This T cell receptor beta chain was observed in a study of T cell responses to AZD1222 COVID-19 vaccine. Profiled with immunoSEQ multiplex PCR; TCRdb holds only in-frame clones, not every one. The data contain roughly 160,000 clones, 90% of them singletons. The receptor was isolated from an adult in good health. The sample in question was peripheral blood, obtained on day 0 of AZD1222 vaccination.

For the CDR3, the DNA is TGTGCCAGCAGTTACTCGGTAAGAAGTGGGACTGAAGCTTTCTTT. Translation gives CASSYSVRSGTEAFF. The V call is TRBV6-5, the J call TRBJ1-1; D is unclear. V was pared by 0 bases and J by 5 bases, with 13 bases between. Germline V gene lookup returns CDR1 MNHEY and CDR2 SVGAGI. This CDR3 region has 15 residues.